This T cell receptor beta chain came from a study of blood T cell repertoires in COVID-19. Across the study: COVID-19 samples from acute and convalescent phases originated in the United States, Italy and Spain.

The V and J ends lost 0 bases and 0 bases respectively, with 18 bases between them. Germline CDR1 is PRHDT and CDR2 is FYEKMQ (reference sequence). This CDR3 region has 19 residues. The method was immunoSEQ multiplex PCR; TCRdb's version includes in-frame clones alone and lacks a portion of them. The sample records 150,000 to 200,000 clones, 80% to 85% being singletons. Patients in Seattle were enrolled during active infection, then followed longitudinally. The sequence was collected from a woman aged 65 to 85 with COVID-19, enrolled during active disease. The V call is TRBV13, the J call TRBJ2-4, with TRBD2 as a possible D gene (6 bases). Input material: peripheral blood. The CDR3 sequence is CASSLGRGHSGLAKNIQYF. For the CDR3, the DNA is TGTGCCAGCAGCTTAGGAAGGGGCCATAGCGGACTAGCCAAAAACATTCAGTACTTC.